Listed here are 12 T cell receptor beta chains from one sample, sequenced in a study of blood T cell repertoires in COVID-19. Repertoires were generated with immunoSEQ multiplex PCR, while TCRdb's copy carries only in-frame clones and drops some. The sample consists of approximately 240,000 clones, about 90% of them appearing once. Sequenced input: PBMCs or T cells enriched from blood (not recorded which). These receptors all come from a woman in her 30s with acute COVID-19.

The J gene is TRBJ1-5, the V gene TRBV5-1, with 8 positions matching TRBD1. CDR3 length: 17 amino acids. CDR1 is SGHRS, CDR2 YFSETQ, per germline. Trimming removed 1 base from V and 4 bases from J; junction bases left unmatched: 10. Here the CDR3 DNA reads TGCGCCAGCAGCTTGACCCCGGACAGGGAGACGAATCAGCCCCAGCATTTT. It codes for CASSLTPDRETNQPQHF.

This chain connects TRBV11-2 to TRBJ2-7, with 9 bases lining up with TRBD2. Germline lookup yields CDR1 SGHAT and CDR2 FQNNGV. Trimming at V came to 2 bases and at J to 2 bases, leaving 7 bases not matched to a gene. There are 16 residues in the CDR3. Here the CDR3 DNA reads TGTGCCAGCAGCTTATTTCCTAGCGGGAAGACCTACGAGCAGTACTTC. This encodes CASSLFPSGKTYEQYF.

V and J are TRBV9 and TRBJ2-7; 10 bases are a match to TRBD1. CDR1 is SGDLS, CDR2 YYNGEE, per germline. The CDR3 covers 16 residues. Trimming took 0 bases from V and 3 from J; bases not matched to a gene: 6. The CDR3 coding sequence is TGTGCCAGCAGCGTAGGTGGGACAGGGGTTGACTACGAGCAGTACTTC. Encoded protein: CASSVGGTGVDYEQYF. Complete variable domain (other parts from reference TRBV9 and TRBJ2-7): DSGVTQTPKHLITATGQRVTLRCSPRSGDLSVYWYQQSLDQGLQFLIQYYNGEERAKGNILERFSAQQFPDLHSELNLSSLELGDSALYFCASSVGGTGVDYEQYFGPGTRLTVT.

V and J are TRBV19 and TRBJ1-5; D ambiguous. V lost 3 bases and J 1 base, leaving 16 bases between the germline ends. CDR3 length equals 17 residues. Germline assignment: CDR1 LNHDA and CDR2 SQIVND (reference sequence). The CDR3 DNA reads TGTGCCAGTAGTATGGCGGTCGTGATCGTGAGCAATCAGCCCCAGCATTTT. Protein: CASSMAVVIVSNQPQHF.

The chain carries TRBV9 and TRBJ1-6; possible D gene TRBD1, 5 bases. V lost 0 bases and J lost 8, with 15 bases in between. Germline V gene lookup returns CDR1 SGDLS and CDR2 YYNGEE. The CDR3 is made up of 16 amino acids. The CDR3 is CASSVGPQGGDSPLHF. CDR3 DNA: TGTGCCAGCAGCGTAGGACCCCAGGGAGGGGATTCACCCCTCCACTTT.

The sample holds one count of this clone. V gene TRBV28 combines with J gene TRBJ2-1; 7 nucleotides match TRBD1. The CDR3 sequence is 12 residues long. Trimming took 4 bases from V and 8 from J; bases not matched to a gene: 2. The germline CDR1 and CDR2 sequences are MDHEN and SYDVKM. The DNA for the CDR3 is TGTGCCAGCAGTTCCACAGGGGATGAGCAGTTCTTC. This translates into CASSSTGDEQFF.

V usage is TRBV7-2 and J usage is TRBJ2-5, with 8 bases identical to TRBD1. J lost 1 base, V lost 4 bases, and 5 bases had no gene match. The germline V gene has CDR1 SGHTA and CDR2 FQGNSA. This CDR3 spans 15 amino acids. The CDR3 here is CASSSGQGLQETQYF. The CDR3 nucleotides are TGTGCCAGCAGCTCCGGACAGGGCCTCCAAGAGACCCAGTACTTC.

This sequence joins TRBV7-2 and TRBJ2-7; 7 bases fit TRBD1. Germline lookup yields CDR1 SGHTA and CDR2 FQGNSA. Unmatched junction bases numbered 3, after V lost 5 bases and J lost 2 bases. There are 13 residues in the CDR3. The CDR3 DNA follows: TGTGCCAGCAGCCCTGACAGGGCCTACGAGCAGTACTTC. Translation gives CASSPDRAYEQYF.

The chain is built from TRBV28 and TRBJ1-1; unclear D gene. This CDR3 region has 10 residues. Trimming left V 6 bases short and J 7 bases short, with 6 bases between. CDR1 and CDR2 from the germline V gene are MDHEN and SYDVKM. CDR3 in DNA: TGTGCCAGCAGAGCAGGTGAAGCTTTCTTT. Translating it yields CASRAGEAFF.

This clone was found once. The V gene is TRBV6-2 or TRBV6-3, the J gene TRBJ2-7; 9 bases line up with TRBD1. J was trimmed by 8 bases and V by 2 bases; bases with no gene match: 10. The length of the CDR3 is 15 residues. CDR1 is MNHEY and CDR2 is SVGEGT in the germline V gene. In DNA, the CDR3 is TGTGCCAGCAGTTACGGGGGGACAGGGATGGGTAAGCAGTACTTC. This translates into CASSYGGTGMGKQYF.

The chain has TRBV2 and TRBJ1-5, with D perhaps TRBD1 (6 bases). Germline CDR1 reads SNHLY; CDR2 reads FYNNEI. The V end was cut by 5 bases, the J end by 4 bases, with 12 bases between. The CDR3 length is 14 residues. The CDR3 DNA follows: TGTGCCAGCAGTAACCAGGGGCCGAATCAGCCCCAGCATTTT. As protein: CASSNQGPNQPQHF.

The rearrangement joins TRBV6-5 to TRBJ1-1; 7 bases map to TRBD1. Per germline, CDR1 MNHEY and CDR2 SVGAGI. Trimming at V came to 4 bases and at J to 1 base, leaving 3 bases not matched to a gene. The CDR3 extends over 14 amino acids. Here the CDR3 DNA reads TGTGCCAGCAGTTCCAGGGGGGAGAACACTGAAGCTTTCTTT. As protein: CASSSRGENTEAFF.